Below are 26 T cell receptor beta chains sequenced from a single sample in a study of T cells in Graves' hyperthyroidism and ophthalmopathy. From RNA transcripts, TCR beta CDR3 regions were amplified. The study used the HTBI primer set for a first-round RT-PCR of the TCR CDR3. TCRdb re-called the multiplex PCR reads through MiXCR, storing one row per CDR3 protein. The sample has roughly 840,000 distinct CDR3 sequences; more than 30% are singletons. Sequencing was performed on blood. These receptors came from a man in his late teens or twenties with Graves' hyperthyroidism.

This clonotype has more than one count but fewer than ten. The chain employs TRBV7-8 and TRBJ2-5, with TRBD2 matching over 8 bases. From germline, CDR1 is SGHVS and CDR2 FQNEAQ. This CDR3 contains 16 residues. V was clipped by 1 base and J by 0 bases; unmatched bases: 4. The CDR3 protein is CASSLVGGGHQETQYF. The CDR3 DNA reads as TGTGCCAGCAGCTTAGTCGGGGGGGGCCACCAAGAGACCCAGTACTTC. Variable domain in full (rest from reference TRBV7-8 and TRBJ2-5): GAGVSQSPRYKVAKRGQDVALRCDPISGHVSLFWYQQALGQGPEFLTYFQNEAQLDKSGLPSDRFFAERPEGSVSTLKIQRTQQEDSAVYLCASSLVGGGHQETQYFGPGTRLLVL.

The genes are TRBV6-5 and TRBJ2-7; D unclear. The V end was cut by 7 bases, the J end by 3 bases, with 22 bases between. The CDR3 length is 16 residues. Germline loops: CDR1 MNHEY, CDR2 SVGAGI. The CDR3: CASNPKTLGKDYEQYF. DNA for the CDR3: TGTGCCAGCAACCCGAAGACTTTAGGGAAAGACTACGAGCAGTACTTC.

In its sample, this clonotype was seen many times. The chain recombines TRBV2 with TRBJ2-6, with D hard to call. Germline CDR1 reads SNHLY; CDR2 reads FYNNEI. CDR3 length: 15 amino acids. The V gene lost 6 bases and the J gene lost 4 bases, with 13 bases spanning the gap. CDR3: CASSPDRRGANVLTF. CDR3 bases: TGTGCCAGCAGCCCGGACCGGCGGGGGGCCAACGTCCTGACTTTC. The full variable domain, completed using reference TRBV2 and TRBJ2-6, is EPEVTQTPSHQVTQMGQEVILRCVPISNHLYFYWYRQILGQKVEFLVSFYNNEISEKSEIFDDQFSVERPDGSNFTLKIRSTKLEDSAMYFCASSPDRRGANVLTFGAGSRLTVL.

For this clonotype: A read error is possible here, since a much larger clone lies one base away. The CDR3 sequence: CASSLAGASQPQHF. The CDR3 DNA sequence: TGTGCCAGCAGCTTAGCGGGGGCGAGTCAGCCCCAGCATTTT. The rearrangement joins TRBV7-8 to TRBJ1-5; possible D gene TRBD1, 6 bases. The CDR3 covers 14 residues. The germline V gene encodes CDR1 SGHVS and CDR2 FQNEAQ. The V end was cut by 0 bases, the J end by 6 bases, with 9 bases between. Full variable domain (rest looked up from reference TRBV7-8 and TRBJ1-5): GAGVSQSPRYKVAKRGQDVALRCDPISGHVSLFWYQQALGQGPEFLTYFQNEAQLDKSGLPSDRFFAERPEGSVSTLKIQRTQQEDSAVYLCASSLAGASQPQHFGDGTRLSIL.

Remarks on this clonotype: Possible read error: a much larger clone is one base away. The rearrangement links TRBV29-1 to TRBJ2-2, with D perhaps TRBD2 (5 bases). The CDR3 spans 14 residues. Germline CDR1 SQVTM, CDR2 ANQGSEA. V dropped 2 bases and J dropped 10 bases, with 17 bases sitting between them. This CDR3 reads CSVESDGGIEELFF. The CDR3 DNA follows: TGCAGCGTTGAATCCGACGGAGGTATTGAGGAGCTGTTTTTT.

This CDR3 is CASSQDRGRIGGDQPQHF. The CDR3 coding sequence is TGCGCCAGCAGCCAAGATAGGGGGAGGATAGGGGGAGATCAGCCCCAGCATTTT. The chain uses TRBV4-3 and TRBJ1-5; a weak D match, TRBD1 (6 bases). The CDR3 runs 18 residues. Germline V lookup: CDR1 LGHNA, CDR2 YSLEER. The V and J ends lost 0 bases and 5 bases respectively, with 20 bases between them.

The table lists this clonotype with a few counts. The chain carries TRBV4-3 and TRBJ1-1, with 8 bases fitting TRBD1. This CDR3 is built from 17 residues. Germline V gives CDR1 LGHNA, CDR2 YSLEER. The V gene end was trimmed by 3 bases and the J gene end by 4 bases; junction bases not matched to a gene: 13. CDR3 nucleotides: TGCGCCAGCAGCCAGTTGACAGGGGTCGGGAAAGGCACTGAAGCTTTCTTT. It is translated as CASSQLTGVGKGTEAFF.

This clonotype was seen repeatedly, ten times or more. This CDR3 reads CATGALYGEKLFF. The CDR3 DNA is TGTGCCACCGGGGCCTTATATGGGGAAAAACTGTTTTTT. The chain joins TRBV25-1 to TRBJ1-4; D perhaps matches TRBD1 (5 bases). Germline CDR1 MGHDK, CDR2 SYGVNS. V lost 10 bases and J lost 8, with 17 bases in between. The CDR3 length is 13 residues. The variable domain in full, completed from reference TRBV25-1 and TRBJ1-4, reads EADIYQTPRYLVIGTGKKITLECSQTMGHDKMYWYQQDPGMELHLIHYSYGVNSTEKGDLSSESTVSRIRTEHFPLTLESARPSHTSQYLCATGALYGEKLFFGSGTQLSVL.

This clonotype was recorded only once. V gene TRBV5-1 combines with J gene TRBJ2-2; D remains unclear. Germline V gene sequence: CDR1 SGHRS, CDR2 YFSETQ. CDR3 size: 16 residues. Trimming cost V 2 bases and J 0 bases, with 11 bases left between them. CDR3 protein: CASSFMRSANTGELFF. As DNA, the CDR3 is TGCGCCAGCAGCTTCATGAGGTCCGCGAACACCGGGGAGCTGTTTTTT.

This clonotype was counted at least ten times. The chain is built from TRBV7-6 and TRBJ1-5; perhaps TRBD1 as D (5 bases). The length of the CDR3 is 14 residues. In germline, CDR1 is SGHVS, CDR2 FNYEAQ. V lost 0 bases, J lost 4 bases, and 7 bases lay in between. The CDR3 DNA reads as TGTGCCAGCAGCTTAGCGGCAGGGAATCAGCCCCAGCATTTT. Residues: CASSLAAGNQPQHF.

This clonotype was detected only a few times. The CDR3 sequence is CASSYSALLETQYF. The CDR3 DNA reads TGTGCCAGCAGTTACTCCGCTCTTTTGGAGACCCAGTACTTC. The chain couples TRBV12-3 or TRBV12-4 to TRBJ2-5; no reliable D call. The CDR3 sequence is 14 residues long. V was pared by 4 bases and J by 5 bases, with 14 bases between.

This chain links TRBV20-1 with TRBJ2-5; D is ambiguous. The CDR3 runs to 9 residues. The ends were cut back, 3 bases at V and 7 bases at J, with 3 bases in the middle. The germline V gene has CDR1 DFQATT and CDR2 SNEGSKA (reference sequence). As DNA, the CDR3 is TGCAGTGCTAGGGGGACCCAGTACTTC. Translating gives CSARGTQYF.

This clonotype has ten or more counts. This chain uses TRBV5-6 with TRBJ1-2; 9 bases align to TRBD1. Germline V lookup: CDR1 SGHDT, CDR2 YYEEEE. This CDR3 is built from 13 residues. Trimming at V came to 4 bases and at J to 8 bases, leaving 6 bases not matched to a gene. CDR3 DNA sequence: TGTGCCAGCAGCACACAGGGGGCGGAGGGCTACACCTTC. Its translation: CASSTQGAEGYTF.

This clonotype has only a few counts. The chain recombines TRBV7-9 with TRBJ1-4; TRBD1 matches at 8 bases. Germline CDR1 is SEHNR and CDR2 is FQNEAQ (reference sequence). The CDR3 runs to 16 residues. V dropped 5 bases and J dropped 8; count of bases not matched to a gene: 13. The CDR3 sequence: CASSPPGQGMTEKLFF. Written as DNA, the CDR3 is TGTGCCAGCAGCCCCCCAGGACAGGGTATGACCGAAAAACTGTTTTTT.

This clonotype was seen many times. The genes are TRBV16 and TRBJ1-6; D possibly corresponds to TRBD1 (5 bases). The germline CDR1 and CDR2 sequences are KGHSY and FQNENV. CDR3 length: 14 amino acids. V lost 0 bases to trimming and J lost 8 bases, with 8 bases between them. The CDR3 bases are TGTGCCAGCAGCCAATCAGGGGTAGATTCACCCCTCCACTTT. Amino acids: CASSQSGVDSPLHF.

This clonotype came up many times. One junction end does not reproduce the germline sequence, and a read error may be involved. V gene TRBV2 combines with J gene TRBJ1-1; D call uncertain. This CDR3 spans 13 amino acids. The germline V gene has CDR1 SNHLY and CDR2 FYNNEI. The CDR3 region is CASGEYMNTEAFF. CDR3 coding DNA: TGTGCCAGCGGTGAATACATGAACACTGAAGCTTTCTTT.

The rearrangement joins TRBV20-1 to TRBJ2-7; D perhaps matches TRBD2 (5 bases). The CDR3 totals 15 residues. Trimming removed 3 bases at V and 0 bases at J, with 15 bases between. CDR1 and CDR2 (germline): DFQATT, SNEGSKA (reference sequence). This CDR3 reads CSASELTGSSYEQYF. DNA for the CDR3: TGCAGTGCTAGCGAGTTGACGGGAAGCTCCTACGAGCAGTACTTC.

This rearrangement joins TRBV15 to TRBJ1-5; a weak D match, TRBD1 (5 bases). The CDR3 runs 16 residues. The germline gives CDR1 LNHNV, CDR2 YYDKDF (reference sequence). Trimming took 5 bases from V and 2 from J, leaving 16 bases between them. CDR3 nucleotide sequence: TGTGCCACCAGCCCACGGCGTGGGGCCCGCAATCAGCCCCAGCATTTT. This sequence encodes CATSPRRGARNQPQHF.

With regard to this clonotype: Given the absence of the conserved phenylalanine or tryptophan at the CDR3 end, a read error is likely. The chain has TRBV7-8 and TRBJ1-6; TRBD1 matches 9 bases. The CDR3 has 13 amino acids. V shed 5 bases, J shed 11 bases, and the junction held 4 bases outside the gene matches. CDR1 is SGHVS, CDR2 FQNEAQ, per germline. CDR3 nucleotide sequence: TGTGCCAGCAGCCAAGGACAGGGGACACCCCTCCACCTT. Protein sequence: CASSQGQGTPLHL.

Ten or more counts support this clonotype. V and J are TRBV12-3 or TRBV12-4 and TRBJ1-2; the D is unclear. Trimming left V 6 bases short and J 4 bases short, with 12 bases between. CDR3 length: 13 residues. The CDR3 DNA reads TGTGCCAGCAGCTTTGGGAGGAGCTATGGCTACACCTTC. It is translated as CASSFGRSYGYTF.

The chain employs TRBV7-6 and TRBJ2-5; TRBD1 aligns across 9 bases. Germline assignment: CDR1 SGHVS and CDR2 FNYEAQ. The junction had 9 bases not matched to a gene; V was cut back by 5 bases and J by 5 bases. This CDR3 contains 15 residues. The DNA for the CDR3 is TGTGCCAGCAGCACAAGACAGGGGGAGCTGGAGACCCAGTACTTC. Translation gives CASSTRQGELETQYF.

The V and J genes are TRBV25-1 and TRBJ2-7, with 10 nucleotides matching TRBD2. The CDR3 spans 17 residues. Losses at the gene ends were 4 bases for V and 1 base for J; bases not matched to a gene: 10. CDR1 and CDR2 from the germline V gene are MGHDK and SYGVNS. The CDR3 loop reads CASSGSGGRLLSYEQYF. CDR3 nucleotide sequence: TGTGCCAGCAGTGGTAGCGGGGGGCGATTACTATCCTACGAGCAGTACTTC.

A note on this clonotype: A much larger clone lies one base from this, so it may be a read error. This chain connects TRBV7-2 to TRBJ2-7; D gene ambiguous. The V end lost 5 bases, the J end lost 6 bases, and 11 bases lay between the germline ends. Germline V lookup: CDR1 SGHTA, CDR2 FQGNSA. The CDR3 length is 12 residues. The CDR3 here is CASSQDVGEQYF. In DNA, the CDR3 is TGTGCCAGCAGCCAAGATGTAGGCGAGCAGTACTTC.

Note on this clonotype: Without the conserved terminal phenylalanine or tryptophan, this CDR3 likely stems from a read error. The CDR3 protein is CSVVKGGNTEAFL. Written as DNA, the CDR3 is TGCAGCGTTGTTAAGGGCGGGAACACCGAAGCTTTCCTT. The V gene is TRBV29-1, the J gene TRBJ1-1; no reliable D call. Looked up from germline, CDR1 is SQVTM and CDR2 is ANQGSEA. The CDR3 has 13 amino acids.

This clonotype was picked up many times. The gene calls are TRBV7-8 and TRBJ1-5; no clear D gene. The CDR3 is 17 residues long. V gave up 5 bases and J gave up 5 bases, with 22 bases separating them. CDR1 and CDR2 (germline): SGHVS, FQNEAQ. DNA for the CDR3: TGTGCCAGCAGCAACGCGCCGATAGGGCGTTACGATCAGCCCCAGCATTTT. Amino acids: CASSNAPIGRYDQPQHF.

This clonotype occurred many times. This rearrangement joins TRBV12-3 or TRBV12-4 to TRBJ1-5; D is perhaps TRBD1 (5 bases). The CDR3 extends over 11 amino acids. Trimming cost V 6 bases and J 11 bases, with 11 bases left between them. CDR3 protein: CASSRGTTQHF. For the CDR3, the DNA is TGTGCCAGCAGCCGGGGGACGACCCAGCATTTT.